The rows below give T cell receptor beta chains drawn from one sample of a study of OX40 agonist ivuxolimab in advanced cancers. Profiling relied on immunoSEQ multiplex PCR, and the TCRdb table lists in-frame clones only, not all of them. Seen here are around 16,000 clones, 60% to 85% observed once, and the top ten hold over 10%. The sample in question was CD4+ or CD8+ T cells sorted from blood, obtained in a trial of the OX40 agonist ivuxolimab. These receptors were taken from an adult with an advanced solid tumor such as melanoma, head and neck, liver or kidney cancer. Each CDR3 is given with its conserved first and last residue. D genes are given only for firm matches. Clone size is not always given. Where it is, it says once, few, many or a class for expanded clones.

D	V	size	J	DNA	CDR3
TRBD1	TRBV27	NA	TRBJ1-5	TGTGCCAGCAGTTACACAGGGGGTGTGCAGCCCCAGCATTTT	CASSYTGGVQPQHF
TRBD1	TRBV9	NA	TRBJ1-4	TGTGCCAGCAGCGCCCCCCTCGAGGGACAGGGACCGTTTTTT	CASSAPLEGQGPFF
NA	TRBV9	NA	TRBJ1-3	TGTGCCAGCGAAGGACCGGACTTTGGAAACACCATATATTTT	CASEGPDFGNTIYF
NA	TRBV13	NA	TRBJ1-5	TGTGCCAGCAGCTCGGGAGGGGGCAATCAGCCCCAGCATTTT	CASSSGGGNQPQHF
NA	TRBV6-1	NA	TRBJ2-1	TGTGCCAGCAGTGAAGAGGGCAGGGGCGCCTACAATGAGCAGTTCTTC	CASSEEGRGAYNEQFF
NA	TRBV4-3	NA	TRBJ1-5	TGCGCCAGCAGCCAATTCCTTTCAGTTCAGCCCCAGCATTTT	CASSQFLSVQPQHF
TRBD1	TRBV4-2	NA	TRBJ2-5	TGTGCCAGCAGCCAAGCAGCCGGGACAGGGGGTGGGGAGACCCAGTACTTC	CASSQAAGTGGGETQYF
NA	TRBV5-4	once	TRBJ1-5	TGTGCCAGCAGCTTCGGAGGGGACAATCAGCCCCAGCATTTT	CASSFGGDNQPQHF
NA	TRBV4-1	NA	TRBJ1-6	TGCGCCAGCAGCCAAGATACCGGAGAGATTATGAATAATTCACCCCTCCACTTT	CASSQDTGEIMNNSPLHF
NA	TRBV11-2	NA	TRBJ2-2	TGTGCCAGCAGCCAAGAAGTCATGAACACCGGGGAGCTGTTTTTT	CASSQEVMNTGELFF
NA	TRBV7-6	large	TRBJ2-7	TGTGCCAGCAGCTCGGGACCGAACTACGAGCAGTACTTC	CASSSGPNYEQYF
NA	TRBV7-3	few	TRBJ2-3	TGTGCCAGCAGCTTGGGCACCCGCACAGATACGCAGTATTTT	CASSLGTRTDTQYF
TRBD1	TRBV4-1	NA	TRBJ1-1	TGCGCCAGCAGCCAAGAAGAGGGGGCGGGCACTGAAGCTTTCTTT	CASSQEEGAGTEAFF
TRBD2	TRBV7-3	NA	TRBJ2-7	TGTGCCAGCAGCCTGCGGGTAGCGGGGCAATCCTACGAGCAGTACTTC	CASSLRVAGQSYEQYF
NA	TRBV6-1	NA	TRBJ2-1	TGTGCCAGCAGCCCCAACGAGGGAGGTGAGCAGTTCTTC	CASSPNEGGEQFF
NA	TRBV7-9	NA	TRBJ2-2	TGTGCCAGCAGCTTACCCCCCCGGGGTATTAACACCGGGGAGCTGTTTTTT	CASSLPPRGINTGELFF
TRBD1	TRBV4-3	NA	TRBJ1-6	TGCGCCAGCAGCCAATCTCCGGGACAGGGCCGGGGAGCCCTCCACTTT	CASSQSPGQGRGALHF
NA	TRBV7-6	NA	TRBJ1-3	TGTGCCAGCAGCCCGTTCGGGGAGGGGGAGAGAAACACCATATATTTT	CASSPFGEGERNTIYF
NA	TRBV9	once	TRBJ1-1	TGTGCCAGCAGCATGGAGGGCACTGAAGCTTTCTTT	CASSMEGTEAFF
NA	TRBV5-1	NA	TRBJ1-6	TGCGCCAGCAGCCCCCTCGGTGATTCACCCCTCCACTTT	CASSPLGDSPLHF
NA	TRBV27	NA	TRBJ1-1	TGTGCCAGCAGTTTAATACAGGGCAAGCCCACTGAAGCTTTCTTT	CASSLIQGKPTEAFF
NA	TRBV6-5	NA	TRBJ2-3	TGTGCCAGCAGTTATGGGCGGGGGCATCGGACAGATACGCAGTATTTT	CASSYGRGHRTDTQYF
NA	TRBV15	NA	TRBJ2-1	TGTGCCACCAGCAGTGGGGGGAACTCCTACAATGAGCAGTTCTTC	CATSSGGNSYNEQFF
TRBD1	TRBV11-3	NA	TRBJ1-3	TGTGCCAGCAGCGAATGGACAGGGTCTGGAAACACCATATATTTT	CASSEWTGSGNTIYF
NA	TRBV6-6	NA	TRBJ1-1	TGTGCCAGCGAGGACAGTATGAACACTGAAGCTTTCTTT	CASEDSMNTEAFF
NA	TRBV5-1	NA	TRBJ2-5	TGCGCCAGCAGCTTTGGAGAGACCCAGTACTTC	CASSFGETQYF
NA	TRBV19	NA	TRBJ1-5	TGTGCCAGTAGTATCTGGGTGGGAGATCAGCCCCAGCATTTT	CASSIWVGDQPQHF
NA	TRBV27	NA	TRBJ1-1	TGTGCCAGCAGTTCCCTCTCCGGGACATGGAACACTGAAGCTTTCTTT	CASSSLSGTWNTEAFF
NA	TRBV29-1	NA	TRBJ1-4	TGCAGCGTTGAAGATCACGACGGGACGCAGGAAAAACTGTTTTTT	CSVEDHDGTQEKLFF
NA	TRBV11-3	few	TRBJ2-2	TGTGCCAGCGGGACTGGGAAACAGGGGTACACCGGGGAGCTGTTTTTT	CASGTGKQGYTGELFF
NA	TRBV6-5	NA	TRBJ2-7	TGTGCCAGCAGTTACTCGGCCCGCCGCTCCTACGAGCAGTACTTC	CASSYSARRSYEQYF
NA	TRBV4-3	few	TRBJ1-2	TGCGCCAGCAGCCAAGATTGGCCGGCTTGGACTAACTATGGCTACACCTTC	CASSQDWPAWTNYGYTF
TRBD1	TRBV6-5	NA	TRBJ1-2	TGTGCCAGCAGAACCGGGACAGGCTATGGCTACACCTTC	CASRTGTGYGYTF
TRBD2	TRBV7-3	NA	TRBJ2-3	TGTGCCAGCAGCCCCCTGATTAGCGGGTCACGGGATACGCAGTATTTT	CASSPLISGSRDTQYF
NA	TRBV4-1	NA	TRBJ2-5	TGCGCCAGCAGCCAAGTTGTGGGTCGAGAGACCCAGTACTTC	CASSQVVGRETQYF
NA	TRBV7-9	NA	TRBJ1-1	TGTGCCAGCAGCTTAGTAAGGGCCCTGACAGAGAACACTGAAGCTTTCTTT	CASSLVRALTENTEAFF
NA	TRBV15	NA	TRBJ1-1	TGTGCCACCAGCAGAGATAGGGCGGGTGGGTTCGGCACTGAAGCTTTCTTT	CATSRDRAGGFGTEAFF
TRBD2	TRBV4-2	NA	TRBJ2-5	TGTGCCAGCAGCCTAAAGCCAGGACTAGCGGGGGGCCTACAAGAGACCCAGTACTTC	CASSLKPGLAGGLQETQYF
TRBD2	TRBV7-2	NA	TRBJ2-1	TGTGCCAGCAGCCCAACGGGGACTAGCGGTAATGAGCAGTTCTTC	CASSPTGTSGNEQFF
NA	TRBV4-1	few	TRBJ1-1	TGCGCCAGCAGCCAAGAAGGGAGCGCTGAAGCTTTCTTT	CASSQEGSAEAFF
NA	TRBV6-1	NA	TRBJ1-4	TGTGCCAGCAGTGCCATCCTTGACACGGCAACTAATGAAAAACTGTTTTTT	CASSAILDTATNEKLFF
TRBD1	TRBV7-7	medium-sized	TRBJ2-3	TGTGCTAGCAGCTTAGGACAGGGGGCGGGGAATACGCAGTATTTT	CASSLGQGAGNTQYF
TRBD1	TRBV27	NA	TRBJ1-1	TGTGCCAGCTCCCCCCACAGGGGCAGTAGAGCTTTCTTT	CASSPHRGSRAFF
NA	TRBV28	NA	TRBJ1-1	TGTGCCAGCAGTTTATCCGAGAACACTGAAGCTTTCTTT	CASSLSENTEAFF
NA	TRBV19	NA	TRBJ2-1	TGTGCCAGTGGCGACAACAGGGGAGGGTGGGGGGTGCAGTTCTTC	CASGDNRGGWGVQFF
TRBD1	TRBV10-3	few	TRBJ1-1	TGTGCCATCAGTGAGCCAGGGGGGGACATGAACACTGAAGCTTTCTTT	CAISEPGGDMNTEAFF
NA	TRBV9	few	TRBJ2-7	TGTGCCAGCGGGTCAGACCTCACCTACGAGCAGTACTTC	CASGSDLTYEQYF
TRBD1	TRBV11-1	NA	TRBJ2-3	TGTGCCAGCACAGGGGGAGATACGCAGTATTTT	CASTGGDTQYF
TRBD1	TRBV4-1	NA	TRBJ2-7	TGCGCCAGCAGCCATAGACAGGGGGCCTCCTACGAGCAGTACTTC	CASSHRQGASYEQYF
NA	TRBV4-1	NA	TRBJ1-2	TGCGCCAGCAGCCCCCTTGGGGCCCTCAACTATGGCTACACCTTC	CASSPLGALNYGYTF
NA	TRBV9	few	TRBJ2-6	TGTGCCAGCAGCGTAGAAAACGTGGGAATAGGCTCTGGGGCCAACGTCCTGACTTTC	CASSVENVGIGSGANVLTF
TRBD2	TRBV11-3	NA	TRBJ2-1	TGTGCCAGCAGCTGGCGACTAGCGGGGGAAACCTACAATGAGCAGTTCTTC	CASSWRLAGETYNEQFF
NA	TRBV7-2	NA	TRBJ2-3	TGTGCCAGCAGCCCAAGGGGTCCTAGCACAGATACGCAGTATTTT	CASSPRGPSTDTQYF